Each of the 18 T cell receptor beta chains below was sequenced from the same sample in a study of preoperative IRX-2 immunotherapy in early breast cancer. The data were produced by immunoSEQ multiplex PCR, yet TCRdb's version contains in-frame clones alone and is incomplete. This sample has roughly 62,000 clones; 94% occur once, and the top ten carry around 1.5%. Stated treatment: preoperative locoregional IRX-2 cytokine immunotherapy. The sample was acquired from a patient treated with IRX-2 immunotherapy. These receptors were collected from a human donor with breast cancer.

V gene TRBV12-5 combines with J gene TRBJ1-2; D unresolved. Trimming took off 1 base at V and 4 bases at J, with 4 bases between the two ends. Germline lookup yields CDR1 LGHNT and CDR2 FRNRAP. This CDR3 has 12 residues. The CDR3 DNA reads as TGTGCTAGTGGTTTGGAGGGCTATGGCTACACCTTC. Residues: CASGLEGYGYTF. The full variable domain, rest sourced from reference TRBV12-5 and TRBJ1-2, is DARVTQTPRHKVTEMGQEVTMRCQPILGHNTVFWYRQTMMQGLELLAYFRNRAPLDDSGMPKDRFSAEMPDATLATLKIQPSEPRDSAVYFCASGLEGYGYTFGSGTRLTVV.

The rearrangement joins TRBV30 to TRBJ1-2; D is unresolved. V was shortened by 6 bases and J by 4 bases, with 18 bases between the two germline ends. The CDR3 is 14 residues long. Per germline, CDR1 GTSNPN and CDR2 SVGIG (reference sequence). CDR3 sequence reads: CACSTPGFGYGYTF. In nucleotides, the CDR3 is TGTGCCTGTTCCACCCCGGGGTTCGGCTATGGCTACACCTTC.

This chain joins TRBV6-5 and TRBJ1-4; D is unresolved. Trimming took 5 bases from V and 8 from J, leaving 9 bases between them. The CDR3 spans 12 residues. The germline gives CDR1 MNHEY, CDR2 SVGAGI. CDR3 region: CASSNNAEKLFF. The CDR3 nucleotides read TGTGCCAGCAGTAATAATGCGGAAAAACTGTTTTTT.

The V call is TRBV6-5, the J call TRBJ1-1; 7 bases line up with TRBD1. The ends lost 2 bases at V and 3 bases at J; junction bases unmatched: 9. Looked up from germline, CDR1 is MNHEY and CDR2 is SVGAGI. This CDR3 has 16 residues. This chain's CDR3 is CASSYAPQGVDTEAFF. In DNA form, the CDR3 reads TGTGCCAGCAGTTACGCCCCCCAGGGGGTGGACACTGAAGCTTTCTTT.

The CDR3 spells CVSSQVGLGDTQYF. The CDR3 DNA is TGTGTCTCGTCGCAGGTGGGGTTAGGAGATACGCAGTATTTT. The chain recombines TRBV5-6 with TRBJ2-3, with unresolved D. Germline CDR1 and CDR2: SGHDT and YYEEEE. CDR3 size: 14 residues.

The chain joins TRBV15 to TRBJ2-3; unclear D gene. The CDR3 spans 13 residues. V lost 8 bases and J lost 3, with 12 bases in between. Germline CDR1 is LNHNV and CDR2 is YYDKDF (reference sequence). CDR3 bases: TGTGCCACCTTGCTTACCGGGACAGATACGCAGTATTTT. Translating it yields CATLLTGTDTQYF.

This chain joins TRBV7-2 and TRBJ2-3; the D is unclear. Germline CDR1 reads SGHTA; CDR2 reads FQGNSA. This CDR3 spans 13 amino acids. V lost 5 bases to trimming and J lost 8 bases, with 14 bases between them. The CDR3 coding sequence is TGTGCCAGCAGCCTCGACCCCCTGGGTACGCAGTATTTT. This codes for CASSLDPLGTQYF.

V gene TRBV18 combines with J gene TRBJ2-1; 7 nucleotides match TRBD2. Trimming at V came to 1 base and at J to 8 bases, leaving 11 bases not matched to a gene. Germline CDR1 reads KGHSH; CDR2 reads LQKENI. The CDR3 is made up of 16 amino acids. The CDR3 spells CASSPLQAGTSDEQFF. In DNA form, the CDR3 reads TGTGCCAGCTCACCACTGCAAGCGGGGACTTCTGATGAGCAGTTCTTC.

The chain carries TRBV29-1 and TRBJ1-3; D is unclear. This CDR3 comprises 13 residues. CDR1 and CDR2 (germline): SQVTM, ANQGSEA. Trimming took off 3 bases at V and 2 bases at J, with 8 bases between the two ends. The CDR3 nucleotides read TGCAGCGTTGAGGGGAGGGCTGGAAACACCATATATTTT. This gives the protein CSVEGRAGNTIYF.

This clone was recorded once. This sequence joins TRBV9 and TRBJ1-4; maybe TRBD1 (6 bases). The CDR3 runs to 15 residues. Germline assignment: CDR1 SGDLS and CDR2 YYNGEE. Deletions cut 3 bases from V and 4 bases from J, with 13 bases between. The CDR3 nucleotides read TGTGCCAGCAGCGCCCGGACAGCCGTTAATGAAAAACTGTTTTTT. Protein product: CASSARTAVNEKLFF.

The chain employs TRBV28 and TRBJ1-3; D not certain. The CDR3 is 11 amino acids. V gave up 6 bases and J gave up 8 bases, with 8 bases separating them. Germline CDR1 is MDHEN and CDR2 is SYDVKM. The CDR3 region is CASSQAYTIYF. CDR3 nucleotide sequence: TGTGCCAGCAGCCAAGCTTACACCATATATTTT.

The V gene is TRBV28, the J gene TRBJ1-4; D might be TRBD1 (6 bases). The CDR3 has 16 residues. V lost 7 bases and J lost 8, with 23 bases in between. Germline lookup yields CDR1 MDHEN and CDR2 SYDVKM. Here the CDR3 reads CASNAVGGGAGEKLFF. The DNA of the CDR3 is TGTGCCAGCAACGCTGTTGGAGGGGGGGCGGGGGAAAAACTGTTTTTT.

J is TRBJ2-5 and V is TRBV29-1, with 8 bases that match TRBD2. This CDR3 has 13 amino acids. In germline, CDR1 is SQVTM, CDR2 ANQGSEA. With V trimmed by 7 bases and J by 5 bases, 9 bases remained unmatched. The CDR3 DNA follows: TGCAGCGCAGTTTCGCGGGGGGCCGAGACCCAGTACTTC. It is translated as CSAVSRGAETQYF.

The chain carries TRBV19 and TRBJ2-5; 7 bases are a match to TRBD2. Trimming at V came to 3 bases and at J to 11 bases, leaving 3 bases not matched to a gene. Germline loops: CDR1 LNHDA, CDR2 SQIVND (reference sequence). The CDR3 contains 11 residues. CDR3 nucleotide sequence: TGTGCCAGTAGTATGCTGGGACTACAGTACTTC. Translating it yields CASSMLGLQYF. The variable domain in full, with the rest retrieved from reference TRBV19 and TRBJ2-5, is DGGITQSPKYLFRKEGQNVTLSCEQNLNHDAMYWYRQDPGQGLRLIYYSQIVNDFQKGDIAEGYSVSREKKESFPLTVTSAQKNPTAFYLCASSMLGLQYFGPGTRLLVL.

This clone appeared a few times. The gene calls are TRBV4-1 and TRBJ1-5, with D uncertain. The CDR3 consists of 13 residues. The ends were cut back, 0 bases at V and 5 bases at J, with 5 bases in the middle. Germline V CDR1 and CDR2: MGHRA, YSYEKL. Here the CDR3 reads CASSQDLYQPQHF. The DNA for the CDR3 is TGCGCCAGCAGCCAAGACCTATATCAGCCCCAGCATTTT.

The chain carries TRBV6-4 and TRBJ2-1; a weak D match, TRBD2 (6 bases). The CDR3 is 15 amino acids. Trimming removed 2 bases from V and 4 bases from J, with 12 bases in between. Germline V gives CDR1 MRHNA, CDR2 SNTAGT. CDR3 loop: CASSDGGGEYNEQFF. DNA of the CDR3: TGTGCCAGCAGTGACGGTGGCGGGGAATACAATGAGCAGTTCTTC.

This sequence joins TRBV4-2 and TRBJ2-1; 9 bases map to TRBD2. The length of the CDR3 is 17 residues. Germline assignment: CDR1 LGHNA and CDR2 YNFKEQ. With V trimmed by 3 bases and J by 0 bases, 6 bases remained unmatched. CDR3 protein: CASSHLFSGSSYNEQFF. CDR3 nucleotides: TGTGCCAGCAGCCACCTTTTTAGCGGGAGCTCCTACAATGAGCAGTTCTTC.

This chain joins TRBV6-5 and TRBJ2-3, with 7 positions matching TRBD2. Germline loops: CDR1 MNHEY, CDR2 SVGAGI. The CDR3 is made up of 13 amino acids. With V trimmed by 9 bases and J by 1 base, 4 bases remained unmatched. CDR3 sequence: CASSRGGTDTQYF. The CDR3 nucleotides are TGTGCCAGTTCTCGGGGGGGCACAGATACGCAGTATTTT.